A selection of T cell receptor beta chains follows, all from one sample in a study of blood T cell repertoires in COVID-19. The table came from immunoSEQ multiplex PCR; TCRdb's copy has only in-frame clones and leaves some out. The data show under 75,000 clones, with about 81% seen just once and roughly 14% held by the top ten. Input material: peripheral blood. The receptors come from a man older than 75 with acute or convalescent COVID-19. Both conserved end residues are part of each CDR3. A D gene is named only where the DNA matches it firmly. Not every row has a clone size; where given, it reads once, few, many or a size class.

V: TRBV7-2
J: TRBJ2-2
D: -
size: -
length: 15
DNA: TGTGCCAGCAGGACGATTGACGGGGGCACCGGGGAGCTGTTTTTT
CDR3: CASRTIDGGTGELFF

V: TRBV27
J: TRBJ2-5
D: TRBD1
size: -
length: 14
DNA: TGTGCCAGCAGTTCCAACAGGGGTCGAAAGACCCAGTACTTC
CDR3: CASSSNRGRKTQYF

V: TRBV7-3
J: TRBJ2-3
D: -
size: -
length: 14
DNA: TGTGCCAGCAGCTTAATTCCAGGGGCAGATACGCAGTATTTT
CDR3: CASSLIPGADTQYF

V: TRBV9
J: TRBJ2-2
D: -
size: -
length: 14
DNA: TGTGCCAGCTCCGGACTACCAAACACCGGGGAGCTGTTTTTT
CDR3: CASSGLPNTGELFF

V: TRBV24-1
J: TRBJ2-1
D: -
size: -
length: 16
DNA: TGTGCCACCAGTGACCGGAGCGGGTCCGCCTACAATGAGCAGTTCTTC
CDR3: CATSDRSGSAYNEQFF

V: TRBV2
J: TRBJ1-2
D: -
size: -
length: 16
DNA: TGTGCCAGCAGTGAAGATTCCAGCCTAGGAAACTATGGCTACACCTTC
CDR3: CASSEDSSLGNYGYTF

V: TRBV19
J: TRBJ2-1
D: -
size: -
length: 12
DNA: TGTGCCAGTAGTCGAGGGTACAATGAGCAGTTCTTC
CDR3: CASSRGYNEQFF

V: TRBV5-8
J: TRBJ1-4
D: -
size: -
length: 15
DNA: TGTGCCAGCAGCTTGGCCTTTGGGCTTGAAGAAAAACTGTTTTTT
CDR3: CASSLAFGLEEKLFF

V: TRBV30
J: TRBJ1-4
D: TRBD1
size: -
length: 14
DNA: TGTGCCTGGGGGACAGGGGGCGAGGGTGAAAAACTGTTTTTT
CDR3: CAWGTGGEGEKLFF

V: TRBV5-1
J: TRBJ1-2
D: -
size: -
length: 15
DNA: TGCGCCAGCAGCTTGGCGGCCAGCGGCCCGATTGGCTACACCTTC
CDR3: CASSLAASGPIGYTF

V: TRBV5-1
J: TRBJ2-2
D: -
size: few
length: 15
DNA: TGCGCCAGCAGCTTCCCCGAACAGGGAACCGGGGAGCTGTTTTTT
CDR3: CASSFPEQGTGELFF

V: TRBV19
J: TRBJ2-2
D: TRBD2
size: -
length: 14
DNA: TGTGCCAGTAGTCTCGGCGGGAGCACCGGGGAGCTGTTTTTT
CDR3: CASSLGGSTGELFF

V: TRBV28
J: TRBJ2-1
D: -
size: -
length: 15
DNA: TGTGCCAGCAGTTTACGGCGGGGAGGGGGCAATGAGCAGTTCTTC
CDR3: CASSLRRGGGNEQFF

V: TRBV1
J: TRBJ2-4
D: -
size: once
length: 17
DNA: TGCACCAGCAGCCAAGTTTGGACAGCTCTAGCCAAAAACATTCAGTACTTC
CDR3: CTSSQVWTALAKNIQYF

V: TRBV6-5
J: TRBJ2-7
D: -
size: many
length: 14
DNA: TGTGCCAGCGGACTCTTGGCGGGGCTCTACGAGCAGTACTTC
CDR3: CASGLLAGLYEQYF

V: TRBV3-1/TRBV3-2
J: TRBJ1-2
D: -
size: -
length: 14
DNA: TGTGCCAGCAGCCAAGACGGCGGGGGCAATGGCTACACCTTC
CDR3: CASSQDGGGNGYTF

V: TRBV28
J: TRBJ2-7
D: TRBD2
size: -
length: 14
DNA: TGTGCCAGCGGGCTAGCGGCATGGACCTACGAGCAGTACTTC
CDR3: CASGLAAWTYEQYF

V: TRBV5-1
J: TRBJ2-3
D: -
size: -
length: 14
DNA: TGCGCCAGCAGCCCAGGAGGAAGGACAGATACGCAGTATTTT
CDR3: CASSPGGRTDTQYF